The T cell receptor beta chain described here comes from a study of CD8+CD57+ T cells in acquired aplastic anemia. Turning to the study itself: Roughly 3.2 ug was the average amount of DNA from sorted CD4+ and CD8+ cells. General observations from the study: The study identified twenty-nine CD8+ CDR3 sequences shared by patients and controls.

This clonotype was seen many times. Antigen specificity is unknown. The junction had 2 bases not matched to a gene; V was cut back by 8 bases and J by 5 bases. Germline V gives CDR1 SNHLY, CDR2 FYNNEI. CDR3 size: 13 residues. Genomic DNA, serving as template, underwent TCR beta VDJ and CDR3 profiling. TCRdb ran MiXCR on the reads and lists one entry per CDR3 protein. The table lists under 500,000 distinct CDR3 sequences, less than 35% of them singletons, with around 0.82% in the top ten. An expansion of CD8+CD57+ cells by flow cytometry had been shown in patients chosen for sequencing. Diagnosis of severe acquired aplastic anemia applied to all patients. All patients were therapy-naive when blood was sampled.

The receptor's source is a human donor with aplastic anemia. This chain connects TRBV2 to TRBJ2-7; 14 bases are a match to TRBD2. Sequencing was performed on sorted CD4+, CD8+, or CD8+CD57+ T cells (not recorded which) from PBMCs. The CDR3 nucleotides read TGTGCCAGCGGGACTAGCGGGAGCCACGAGCAGTACTTC. Its protein is CASGTSGSHEQYF.